A selection of T cell receptor beta chains follows, all from one sample in a study of T cell responses to AZD1222 COVID-19 vaccine. The protocol was immunoSEQ multiplex PCR, while the TCRdb copy is restricted to in-frame clones and leaves out a portion. Among about 89,000 clones, under 95% were seen once, and the ten largest hold 5.2%. Sequences were derived from peripheral blood, sampled on day 0 of MenACWY control vaccination. The receptor set was obtained from an adult in good health. The CDR3 runs from the conserved cysteine through the conserved F or W. The D gene is left open where the match is weak. Some rows have no size entry. The others give once, few or many, or a class for an expanded clone.

d_call	v_call	j_call	clone_size	cdr3_nt	cdr3_aa
TRBD2	TRBV7-6	TRBJ2-5	NA	TGTGCCAGCAGCTCGACCCCGGGACTAGGGGAGACCCAGTACTTC	CASSSTPGLGETQYF
NA	TRBV5-6	TRBJ2-2	NA	TGTGCCAGCAGCTTGGAAGTGGCGGTTAACACCGGGGAGCTGTTTTTT	CASSLEVAVNTGELFF
TRBD1	TRBV27	TRBJ1-6	NA	TGTGCCAGCAGTTTAGTTGGGACAGGGCTCTATAATTCACCCCTCCACTTT	CASSLVGTGLYNSPLHF
TRBD2	TRBV5-1	TRBJ2-3	NA	TGCGCCAGCAGCTTTACCGGGACTAGCGGGGGATCAGATACGCAGTATTTT	CASSFTGTSGGSDTQYF
TRBD1	TRBV19	TRBJ2-7	NA	TGTGCCAGTACGCCGGGACAGGGTCTCGGCGAGCAGTACTTC	CASTPGQGLGEQYF
NA	TRBV5-1	TRBJ1-2	NA	TGCGCCAGCAGCTTCAGTGGGTATGGCTACACCTTC	CASSFSGYGYTF
TRBD2	TRBV7-2	TRBJ2-5	few	TGTGCCAGCAGCTTAGTTGTAGCGGGGGCTGAAGAGACCCAGTACTTC	CASSLVVAGAEETQYF
NA	TRBV27	TRBJ1-1	once	TGTGCCAGCGGCACGGGGGCAGGGGCAATGAACACTGAAGCTTTCTTT	CASGTGAGAMNTEAFF
TRBD1	TRBV6-5	TRBJ2-2	NA	TGTGCCAGCAGTTGGGGACAGGTTGGCACCGGGGAGCTGTTTTTT	CASSWGQVGTGELFF
TRBD2	TRBV24-1	TRBJ2-1	NA	TGTGCCACCAGTGATATAGCGGGGGGAGCACACAATGAGCAGTTCTTC	CATSDIAGGAHNEQFF
NA	TRBV2	TRBJ1-2	once	TGTGCCAGCAGTGAAGGGTTCACAGGCTACACCTTC	CASSEGFTGYTF
NA	TRBV6-6	TRBJ1-3	once	TGTGCCAGCGCACCATCAGACCTCTCTGGAAACACCATATATTTT	CASAPSDLSGNTIYF
NA	TRBV20-1	TRBJ1-6	NA	TGCAGTGCTAGTCTTCGGGATTCACCCCTCCACTTT	CSASLRDSPLHF
TRBD1	TRBV5-1	TRBJ1-3	NA	TGCGCCAGCAGCGCCTGGACAGGCTCTGGAAACACCATATATTTT	CASSAWTGSGNTIYF
NA	TRBV7-9	TRBJ1-1	NA	TGTGCCAGCAGCTTAGGAACTCCTTTTGCTGAAGCTTTCTTT	CASSLGTPFAEAFF
NA	TRBV29-1	TRBJ2-2	NA	TGCAGCGGCCTCGCACAGGGTCGAGGGTACACCGGGGAGCTGTTTTTT	CSGLAQGRGYTGELFF
NA	TRBV6-5	TRBJ1-4	NA	TGTGCCAGCAGGAGGGTTACTCGGGAAAAACTGTTTTTT	CASRRVTREKLFF
NA	TRBV12-3/TRBV12-4	TRBJ1-6	few	TGTGCCAGCAGTTTAATCGTCGGCTCCCTCCACTTT	CASSLIVGSLHF
TRBD2	TRBV5-1	TRBJ2-6	NA	TGCGCCAGCAGCTCCCAATGGACGGGAGGCTCTGGGGCCAACGTCCTGACTTTC	CASSSQWTGGSGANVLTF
NA	TRBV18	TRBJ2-2	once	TGTGCCAGCTCACCAGGCGGTACCGGGGAGCTGTTTTTT	CASSPGGTGELFF
NA	TRBV6-6	TRBJ2-5	NA	TGTGCCAGCAGTCCACCTGGGGCAGGGCCACAAGAGACCCAGTACTTC	CASSPPGAGPQETQYF
TRBD1	TRBV6-5	TRBJ1-5	NA	TGTGCCAGCAGTACAGGGGGCTTAGGCAATCAGCCCCAGCATTTT	CASSTGGLGNQPQHF
NA	TRBV9	TRBJ1-2	NA	TGTGCCAGCAGCGTTTTTGACCGCGGGCATGGCTACACCTTC	CASSVFDRGHGYTF
NA	TRBV24-1	TRBJ2-5	once	TGTGCCACCAGTGATGTGGGGGCTGGAGAGACCCAGTACTTC	CATSDVGAGETQYF
NA	TRBV2	TRBJ1-3	NA	TGTGCCAGCAGTATACCCATAACGGGAGGAAACACCATATATTTT	CASSIPITGGNTIYF
NA	TRBV9	TRBJ1-5	NA	TGTGCCAGCAGCACCACAGGGAATAGCAATCAGCCCCAGCATTTT	CASSTTGNSNQPQHF
NA	TRBV18	TRBJ2-3	NA	TGTGCCAGCTCACGATTCGCCTACGGGAAGGGGACAGATACGCAGTATTTT	CASSRFAYGKGTDTQYF
TRBD2	TRBV28	TRBJ2-7	NA	TGTGCCACTCATCGTTCGGGGGGATACGAGCAGTACTTC	CATHRSGGYEQYF
NA	TRBV4-1	TRBJ2-1	few	TGCGCCAGCAGCCAAGATTTTTCTGGCCAGGGGTATCGGAATGAGCAGTTCTTC	CASSQDFSGQGYRNEQFF
TRBD1	TRBV18	TRBJ2-7	NA	TGTGCCAGCTCACCTCCCCCCGGACAGGGGATTTACGAGCAGTACTTC	CASSPPPGQGIYEQYF
NA	TRBV5-5	TRBJ2-1	NA	TGTGCCAGCAGCCACAGGGCTGAGCAGTTCTTC	CASSHRAEQFF
TRBD1	TRBV28	TRBJ1-5	NA	TGTGCCAGCAGAGAAGAAACAGGGGGTGGTCAGCCCCAGCATTTT	CASREETGGGQPQHF
NA	TRBV18	TRBJ2-7	once	TGTGCCAGCTCTACCCCCGGGACACCCTATTACGAGCAGTACTTC	CASSTPGTPYYEQYF
NA	TRBV28	TRBJ2-4	NA	TGTGCCAGCATAGGGCCAGCCAAAAACATTCAGTACTTC	CASIGPAKNIQYF
NA	TRBV28	TRBJ1-2	NA	TGTGCCAGCCGTCTTGCCGGGACCGTGCCTGGCTACACCTTC	CASRLAGTVPGYTF
NA	TRBV18	TRBJ2-1	NA	TGTGCCAGCTCACCGTCTAGCGTGGGGGATAGTGATGAGCAGTTCTTC	CASSPSSVGDSDEQFF
NA	TRBV18	TRBJ2-5	NA	TGTGCCAGCTCACCGCTGAGGCAGGGACAAGAGACCCAGTACTTC	CASSPLRQGQETQYF
NA	TRBV10-3	TRBJ2-3	NA	TGTGCCATCAAAGTAGGGGAAGGAGGGCCCGATACGCAGTATTTT	CAIKVGEGGPDTQYF
NA	TRBV2	TRBJ2-7	NA	TGTGCCAGCAGAGGGACTGGCTACGAGCAGTACTTC	CASRGTGYEQYF
NA	TRBV19	TRBJ1-1	once	TGTGCCACCGGTGCTTCGACCGGGACACTAAACACTGAAGCTTTCTTT	CATGASTGTLNTEAFF
TRBD2	TRBV7-9	TRBJ2-5	NA	TGTGCCAGCAGCCCCGGACTAGCGGGGTTCGGGGAAGAGACCCAGTACTTC	CASSPGLAGFGEETQYF